This TCR beta chain was sequenced in a study of shared clonotypes between healthy human individuals. Across the whole study: CD4 naive and CD4 memory each took three plates per donor, while CD8 naive took two and CD8 memory one.

V shed 1 base and J shed 2 bases, with 10 bases lying between them. Germline CDR1 is SGHRS and CDR2 is YFSETQ. The CDR3 runs 14 residues. Template for every sorted-subset replicate PCR totaled roughly 210 ng DNA, around 32,000 T cell genomes. The repertoire was sequenced with immunoSEQ multiplex PCR; TCRdb's copy has only in-frame clones and lacks some. The sample lists some 2.3 million clones, 85% to 95% occurring once. With respect to this clone: What it binds is unknown. At the DNA level, this CDR3 is encoded by other sequences in the same sample as well.

The study drew all its donors from Caucasian adults living in Nashville, Tennessee. Whole-study findings and limits: Naive subsets usually exceeded memory subsets in estimated richness.

The specimen sequenced was naive CD4+ T cells from PBMCs. Documented subset: CD45RA+ positively selected. This receptor was obtained from a man between 18 and 35 years old in good health. Some clones in this sample may be carry-over from other donors' samples. This chain uses TRBV5-1 with TRBJ2-7, with D perhaps assigned TRBD1 or TRBD2 (5 bases each). The CDR3, as DNA: TGCGCCAGCAGCTTGACCGGGGCTCCCTACGAGCAGTACTTC. Its protein is CASSLTGAPYEQYF.